This T cell receptor beta chain was observed in a study of CD8+CD57+ T cells in acquired aplastic anemia. Study results and caveats: It was found that twenty-nine CD8+ CDR3 sequences were shared between patients and controls.

Of note for this clonotype: Its antigen is unidentified.

CDR1 is DFQATT, CDR2 SNEGSKA, per germline (reference sequence). Trimming cost V 3 bases and J 0 bases, with 12 bases left between them. The CDR3 extends over 14 amino acids. TCR beta VDJ and CDR3 were profiled, and genomic DNA was the template. MiXCR was run by TCRdb on the reads, yielding one entry per CDR3 protein. This sample has about 120,000 distinct CDR3 sequences, with over 55% found just once. Patients chosen for sequencing had shown CD8+CD57+ cell expansion by flow cytometry. Acquired aplastic anemia of severe grade affected all patients. V gene TRBV20-1 combines with J gene TRBJ2-7; possible D gene TRBD2, 6 bases. This receptor was identified in a human donor with aplastic anemia. The sequencing input was sorted CD4+, CD8+, or CD8+CD57+ T cells (not recorded which) from PBMCs. The CDR3 protein is CSASFSGPSYEQYF. In nucleotides, the CDR3 is TGCAGTGCTAGCTTTAGCGGACCCTCCTACGAGCAGTACTTC.